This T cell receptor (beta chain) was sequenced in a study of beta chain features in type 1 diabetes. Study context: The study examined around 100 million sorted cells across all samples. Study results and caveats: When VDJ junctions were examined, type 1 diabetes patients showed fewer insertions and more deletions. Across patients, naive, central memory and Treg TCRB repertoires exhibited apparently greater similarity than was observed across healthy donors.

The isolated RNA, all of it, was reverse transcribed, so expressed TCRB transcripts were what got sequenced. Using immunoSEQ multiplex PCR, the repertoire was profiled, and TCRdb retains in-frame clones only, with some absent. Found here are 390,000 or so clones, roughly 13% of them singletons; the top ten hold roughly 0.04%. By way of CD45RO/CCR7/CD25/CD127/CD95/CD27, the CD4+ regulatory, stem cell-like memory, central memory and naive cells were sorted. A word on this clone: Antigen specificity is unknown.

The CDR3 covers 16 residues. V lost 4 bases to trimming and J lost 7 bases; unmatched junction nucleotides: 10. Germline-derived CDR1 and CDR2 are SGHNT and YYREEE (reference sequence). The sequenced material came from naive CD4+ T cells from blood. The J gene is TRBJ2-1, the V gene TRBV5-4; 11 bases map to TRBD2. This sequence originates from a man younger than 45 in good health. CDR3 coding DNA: TGTGCCAGCAGCCCTCCGTTAGCGGGGGGGGTGAATGAGCAGTTCTTC. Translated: CASSPPLAGGVNEQFF.